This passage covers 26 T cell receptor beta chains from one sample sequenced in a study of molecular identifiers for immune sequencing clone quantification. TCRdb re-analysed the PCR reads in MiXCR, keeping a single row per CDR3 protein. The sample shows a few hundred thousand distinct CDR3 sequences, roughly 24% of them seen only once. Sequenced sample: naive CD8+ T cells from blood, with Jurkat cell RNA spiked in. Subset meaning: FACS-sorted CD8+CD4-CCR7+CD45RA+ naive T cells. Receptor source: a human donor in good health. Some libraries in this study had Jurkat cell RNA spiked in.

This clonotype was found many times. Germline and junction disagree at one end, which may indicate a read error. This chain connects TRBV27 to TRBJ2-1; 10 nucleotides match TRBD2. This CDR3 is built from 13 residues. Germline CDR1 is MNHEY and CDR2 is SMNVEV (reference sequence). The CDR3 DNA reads TGTGCCAGCAGTCCCGGACTAGCGGAGGTCATGATCTTC. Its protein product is CASSPGLAEVMIF.

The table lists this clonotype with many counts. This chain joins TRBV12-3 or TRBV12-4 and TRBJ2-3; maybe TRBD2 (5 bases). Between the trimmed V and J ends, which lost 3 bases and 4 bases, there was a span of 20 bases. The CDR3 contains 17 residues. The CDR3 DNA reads TGTGCCAGCAGTTTTTTCCGGGGAGTGGAGAGGTCAGATACGCAGTATTTT. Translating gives CASSFFRGVERSDTQYF.

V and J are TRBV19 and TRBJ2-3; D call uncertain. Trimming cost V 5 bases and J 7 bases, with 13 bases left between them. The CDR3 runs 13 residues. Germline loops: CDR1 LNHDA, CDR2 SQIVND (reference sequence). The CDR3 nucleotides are TGTGCCAGTAGTCCCCGTGGGATATATACGCAGTATTTT. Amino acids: CASSPRGIYTQYF.

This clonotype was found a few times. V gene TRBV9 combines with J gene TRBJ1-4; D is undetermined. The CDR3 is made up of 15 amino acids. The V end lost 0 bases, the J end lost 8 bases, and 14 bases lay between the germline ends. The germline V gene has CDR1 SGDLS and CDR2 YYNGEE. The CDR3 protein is CASSVVGRAGEKLFF. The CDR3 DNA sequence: TGTGCCAGCAGCGTAGTTGGTAGGGCGGGGGAAAAACTGTTTTTT.

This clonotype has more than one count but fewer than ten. CDR3 region: CASSEENFTEAFF. CDR3 sequence (DNA): TGTGCCAGCAGCGAAGAAAATTTCACTGAAGCTTTCTTT. The chain is built from TRBV7-6 and TRBJ1-1; the D is unclear. There are 13 residues in the CDR3. Germline CDR1 is SGHVS and CDR2 is FNYEAQ. The V end was cut by 5 bases, the J end by 4 bases, with 11 bases between.

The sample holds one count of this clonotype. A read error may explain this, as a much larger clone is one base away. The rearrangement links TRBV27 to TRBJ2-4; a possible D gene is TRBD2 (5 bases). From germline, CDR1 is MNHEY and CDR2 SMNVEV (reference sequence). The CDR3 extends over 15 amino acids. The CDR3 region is CASSFAGPARNIQYF. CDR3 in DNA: TGTGCCAGCAGTTTCGCGGGTCCAGCCAGAAACATTCAGTACTTC.

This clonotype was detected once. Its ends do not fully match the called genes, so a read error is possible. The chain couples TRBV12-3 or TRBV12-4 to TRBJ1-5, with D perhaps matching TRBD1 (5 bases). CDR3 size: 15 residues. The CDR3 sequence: CASSLMGDGNQPHHF. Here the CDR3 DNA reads TGTGCCAGCAGTTTAATGGGGGACGGCAATCAGCCCCATCATTTT.

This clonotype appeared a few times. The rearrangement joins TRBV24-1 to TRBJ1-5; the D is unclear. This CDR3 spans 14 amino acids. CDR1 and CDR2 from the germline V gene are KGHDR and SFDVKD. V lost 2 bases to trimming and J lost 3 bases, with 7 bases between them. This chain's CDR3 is CATSDYETNQPQHF. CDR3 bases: TGTGCCACCAGTGATTATGAGACCAATCAGCCCCAGCATTTT.

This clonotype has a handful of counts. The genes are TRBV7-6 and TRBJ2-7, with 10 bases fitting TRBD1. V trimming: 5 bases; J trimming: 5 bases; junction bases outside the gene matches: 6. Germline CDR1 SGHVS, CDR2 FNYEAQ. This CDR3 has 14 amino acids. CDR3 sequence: CASSRTGGKDEQYF. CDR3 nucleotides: TGTGCCAGCAGCCGGACAGGGGGGAAAGACGAGCAGTACTTC. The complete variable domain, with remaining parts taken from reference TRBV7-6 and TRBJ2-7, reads GAGVSQSPRYKVTKRGQDVALRCDPISGHVSLYWYRQALGQGPEFLTYFNYEAQQDKSGLPNDRFSAERPEGSISTLTIQRTEQRDSAMYRCASSRTGGKDEQYFGPGTRLTVT.

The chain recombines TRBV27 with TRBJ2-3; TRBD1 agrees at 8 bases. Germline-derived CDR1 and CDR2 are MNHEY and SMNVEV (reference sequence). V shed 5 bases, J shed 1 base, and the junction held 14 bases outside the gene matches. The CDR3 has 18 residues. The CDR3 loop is CASSPITTGEGCTDTQYF. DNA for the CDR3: TGTGCCAGCAGTCCCATAACGACAGGGGAAGGGTGCACAGATACGCAGTATTTT.

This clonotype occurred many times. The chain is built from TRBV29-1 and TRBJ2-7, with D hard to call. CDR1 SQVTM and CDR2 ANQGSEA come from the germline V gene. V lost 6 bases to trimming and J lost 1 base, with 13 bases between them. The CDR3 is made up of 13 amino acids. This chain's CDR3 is CSVSGPQSYEQYF. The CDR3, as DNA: TGCAGCGTGTCCGGGCCCCAATCCTACGAGCAGTACTTC.

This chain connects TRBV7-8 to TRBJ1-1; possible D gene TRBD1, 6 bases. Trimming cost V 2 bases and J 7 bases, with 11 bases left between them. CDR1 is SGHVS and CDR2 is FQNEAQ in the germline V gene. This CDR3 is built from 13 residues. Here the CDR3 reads CASSLRGAFEAFF. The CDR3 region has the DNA TGTGCCAGCAGCTTACGGGGGGCCTTTGAAGCTTTCTTT.

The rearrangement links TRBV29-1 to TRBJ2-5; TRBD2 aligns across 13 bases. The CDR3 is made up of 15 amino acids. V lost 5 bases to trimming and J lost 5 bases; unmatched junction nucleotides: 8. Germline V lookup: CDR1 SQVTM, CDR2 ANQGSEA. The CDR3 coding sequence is TGCAGCGTTCAAACTAGCGGGAGGGCCGAGGAGACCCAGTACTTC. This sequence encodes CSVQTSGRAEETQYF.

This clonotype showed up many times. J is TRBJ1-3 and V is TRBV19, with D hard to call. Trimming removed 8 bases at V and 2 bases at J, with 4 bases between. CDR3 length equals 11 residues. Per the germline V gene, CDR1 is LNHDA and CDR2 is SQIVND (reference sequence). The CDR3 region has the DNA TGTGCCAGTGGGACTGGAAACACCATATATTTT. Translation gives CASGTGNTIYF.

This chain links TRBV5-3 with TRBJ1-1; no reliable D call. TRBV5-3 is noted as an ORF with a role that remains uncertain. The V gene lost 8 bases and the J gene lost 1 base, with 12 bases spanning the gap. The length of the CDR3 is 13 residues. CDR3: CASGLPKNTEAFF. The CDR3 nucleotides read TGTGCCAGCGGCTTGCCAAAGAACACTGAAGCTTTCTTT.

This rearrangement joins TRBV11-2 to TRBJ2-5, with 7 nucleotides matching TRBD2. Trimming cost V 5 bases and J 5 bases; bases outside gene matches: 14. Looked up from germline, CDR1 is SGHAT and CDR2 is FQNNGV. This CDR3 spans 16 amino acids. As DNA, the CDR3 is TGTGCCAGCAGCGGTATGGGTGCGGGAGTATTGGAGACCCAGTACTTC. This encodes CASSGMGAGVLETQYF.

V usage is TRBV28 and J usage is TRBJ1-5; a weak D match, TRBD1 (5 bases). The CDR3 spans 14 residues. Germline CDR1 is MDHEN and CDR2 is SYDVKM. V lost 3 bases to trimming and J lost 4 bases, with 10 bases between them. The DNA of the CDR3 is TGTGCCAGCAGTTTTTGGGGGGGGAATCAGCCCCAGCATTTT. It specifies CASSFWGGNQPQHF.

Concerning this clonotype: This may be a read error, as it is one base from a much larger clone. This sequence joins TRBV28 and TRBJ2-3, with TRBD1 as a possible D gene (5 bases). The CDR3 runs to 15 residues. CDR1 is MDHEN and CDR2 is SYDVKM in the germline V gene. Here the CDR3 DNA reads TGTGCCAGCCGACAGTACCGCACCCGCACAGGTACGCAGTATTTT. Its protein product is CASRQYRTRTGTQYF.

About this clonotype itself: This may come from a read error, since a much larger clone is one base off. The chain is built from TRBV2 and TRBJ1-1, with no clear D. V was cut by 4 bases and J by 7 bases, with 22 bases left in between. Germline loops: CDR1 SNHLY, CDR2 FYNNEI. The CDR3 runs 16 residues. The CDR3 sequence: CASSGDQTANPFEAFF. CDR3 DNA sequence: TGTGCCAGCAGTGGAGATCAAACAGCGAACCCTTTTGAAGCTTTCTTT.

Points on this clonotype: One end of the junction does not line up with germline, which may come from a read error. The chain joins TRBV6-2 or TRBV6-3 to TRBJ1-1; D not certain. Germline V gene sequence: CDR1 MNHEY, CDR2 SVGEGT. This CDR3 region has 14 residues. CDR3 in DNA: TGTGCCTGCAGATACGGGTCCGGAAACACTGAAGCTTTCTTT. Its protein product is CACRYGSGNTEAFF.

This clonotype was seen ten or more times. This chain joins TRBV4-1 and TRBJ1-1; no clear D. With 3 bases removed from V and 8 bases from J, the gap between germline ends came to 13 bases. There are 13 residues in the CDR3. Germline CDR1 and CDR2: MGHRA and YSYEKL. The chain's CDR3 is CASSQGINYEAFF. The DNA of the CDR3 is TGCGCCAGCAGCCAGGGGATAAATTACGAAGCTTTCTTT.

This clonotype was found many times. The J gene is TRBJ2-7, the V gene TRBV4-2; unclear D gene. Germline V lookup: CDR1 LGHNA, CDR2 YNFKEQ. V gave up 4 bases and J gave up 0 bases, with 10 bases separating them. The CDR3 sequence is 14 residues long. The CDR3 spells CASSLPGSSYEQYF. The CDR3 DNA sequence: TGTGCCAGCAGCCTCCCGGGTAGCTCCTACGAGCAGTACTTC.

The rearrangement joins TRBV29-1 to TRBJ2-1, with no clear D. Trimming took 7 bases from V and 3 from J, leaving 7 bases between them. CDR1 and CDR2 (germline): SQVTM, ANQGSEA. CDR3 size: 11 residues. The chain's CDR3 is CSGKDYNEQFF. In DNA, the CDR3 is TGCAGCGGGAAAGACTACAATGAGCAGTTCTTC.

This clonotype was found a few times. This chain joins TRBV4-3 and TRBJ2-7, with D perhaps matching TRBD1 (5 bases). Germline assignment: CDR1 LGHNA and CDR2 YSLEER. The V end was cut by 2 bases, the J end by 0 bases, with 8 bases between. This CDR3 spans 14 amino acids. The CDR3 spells CASSQSGISYEQYF. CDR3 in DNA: TGCGCCAGCAGCCAATCAGGGATCTCCTACGAGCAGTACTTC.

The CDR3 sequence is CASSQGTGYGYTF. The CDR3 coding sequence is TGTGCCAGCAGCCAGGGGACCGGCTATGGCTACACCTTC. The chain combines TRBV6-5 with TRBJ1-2, with a weak D call TRBD1 (6 bases). CDR3 size: 13 residues. Germline assignment: CDR1 MNHEY and CDR2 SVGAGI. V lost 6 bases to trimming and J lost 4 bases, with 12 bases between them.

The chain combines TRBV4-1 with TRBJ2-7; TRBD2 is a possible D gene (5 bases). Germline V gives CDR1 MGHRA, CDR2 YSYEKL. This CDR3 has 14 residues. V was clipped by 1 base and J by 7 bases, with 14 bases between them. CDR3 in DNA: TGCGCCAGCAGCCAAGTGTCTAGCTCTGATGAGCAGTACTTC. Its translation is CASSQVSSSDEQYF.